This T cell receptor (beta chain) originates from a study of blood T cell repertoires in COVID-19. Original analysis: Amplification with reference gene primers provided the estimates of nucleated cell counts. Only in-frame clones appear in the TCRdb table, and some are missing; sequencing was by immunoSEQ multiplex PCR. V, J and clone size were drawn from that table, and D and trimming were deduced from the DNA. In the table there are roughly 100,000 clones, 84% of which are singletons. Germline V gene data show CDR1 as ENHRY and CDR2 as SYGVKD. J gave up 4 bases and V 10 bases, and 9 bases lay outside the gene matches. This CDR3 region has 13 residues.

J is TRBJ2-7 and V is TRBV10-3, with 8 positions matching TRBD1. The sample comprised peripheral blood. This TCR was recovered from a human donor in a cohort sampled during active COVID-19. The CDR3 bases are TGTGCCACCAGCAGGCAGGGGGCTTACGAGCAGTACTTC. Translated, it gives CATSRQGAYEQYF.